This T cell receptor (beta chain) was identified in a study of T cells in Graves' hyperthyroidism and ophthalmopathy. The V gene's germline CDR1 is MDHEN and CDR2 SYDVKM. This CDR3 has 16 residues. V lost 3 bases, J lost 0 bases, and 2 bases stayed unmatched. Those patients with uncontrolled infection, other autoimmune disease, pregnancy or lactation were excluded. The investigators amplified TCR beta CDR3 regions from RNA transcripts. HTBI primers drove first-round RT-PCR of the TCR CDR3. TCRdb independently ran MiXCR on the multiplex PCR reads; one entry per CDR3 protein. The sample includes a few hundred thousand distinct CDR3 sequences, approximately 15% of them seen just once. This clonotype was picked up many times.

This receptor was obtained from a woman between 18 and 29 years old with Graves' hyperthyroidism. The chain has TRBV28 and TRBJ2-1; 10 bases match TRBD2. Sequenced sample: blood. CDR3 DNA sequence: TGTGCCAGCAGTTTGTTAGCGGGAGGCTCCTACAATGAGCAGTTCTTC. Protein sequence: CASSLLAGGSYNEQFF.